This record covers a single T cell receptor (beta chain). The specificity of this receptor is unknown. No per-base quality is available; no much larger clone lies one base away. This specimen belongs to a study of vaccination effects on CD4 cells after COVID-19 (dated by TCRdb to between 2021 and 2022). About the study as a whole: The ViraFEST assay stimulated PBMC with viral peptide pools and then used TCR sequencing to identify antigen-specific CD4+ T cell clonotypes by expansion. Participants received two doses of either the BNT162b2 or the mRNA-1273 mRNA SARS-CoV-2 vaccine. SARS-CoV-2 spike-specific CD4+ TCR repertoires were compared before and after mRNA vaccination in COVID-19 convalescent patients and in infection-naive vaccine recipients. The Oncomine TCR Beta short-read assay on an Illumina iSeq 100 was used to sequence cultures from other donors in the study. Each well held roughly 2.2 million PBMC cultured in IMDM containing roughly 5% human AB serum, 10 IU/ml IL-2 and gentamicin, along with roughly 10 ug/ml peptides. Altogether, around 11 COVID-19 convalescent patients and a few SARS-CoV-2-naive healthy vaccine recipients made up the full study. The paper as a whole reports these results and caveats: Both infection-induced and vaccine-induced clones contracted markedly at late post-vaccination timepoints, which is consistent with waning T cell responses. Among healthy vaccine recipients, nearly all vaccine-induced clones were SARS-CoV-2 mono-reactive, and just 1 of 255 was cross-reactive with common cold coronaviruses. The study was limited by a small number of convalescent patients, and early post-infection timepoints were lacking.

After around 10 days of culture, CD4+ T cells were isolated with the EasySep CD4+ T cell isolation kit. Healthy vaccine recipients had no prior SARS-CoV-2 infection, confirmed by negative nucleocapsid antibodies before and after vaccination. On days 3 and 7, half of the culture medium was replaced with fresh IL-2-containing medium. Unless noted otherwise, every peptide stimulation condition was cultured in triplicate wells. Using Ficoll-Paque Plus gradient centrifugation, PBMC were separated from whole blood and then either used fresh or cryopreserved at -140C. The QIAamp micro DNA kit was used to extract genomic DNA from the cultured CD4+ T cells. The library was obtained by the immunoSEQ multiplex PCR assay. DNA from the cultured, isolated CD4+ T cells was subjected to TCR beta CDR3 sequencing. In the authors' own workflow: The analysis removed non-productive TCR sequences, trimmed reads to the CDR3 region, and retained only CDR3s that were 7 or more amino acids long. The MANAFEST web app was used to pick out antigen-specific clonotypes by comparing their expansion in peptide wells with that in reference cultures. To count as positive, a clone had to show expansion at FDR<0.05 compared with the reference and with all other wells, an odds ratio above 5, and a frequency above 0.1% in two replicate wells. A clonotype was called cross-reactive if it was significantly expanded both in SARS-CoV-2 spike wells and in at least one common cold coronavirus spike condition. Using the stringdist R package, CDR3 similarity was measured by Levenshtein distance, and unrooted trees were constructed with ape in R 3.6.1. The table was pulled from immuneACCESS by TCRdb, which kept in-frame rearrangements only. Such tables lose some clones; where checked, under half of the loss comes from unresolved V genes, and the rest has no known cause. V, J and clone size are taken as reported in that table, and D and trimming were inferred from the DNA itself. In this sample the table shows over 45,000 clones, 60% to 85% of which occur a single time. Together, the top ten hold roughly 3.2% of the sample.

Including the terminal cysteine and phenylalanine, the CDR3 comprises 15 residues. The read is trimmed to its CDR3 DNA, 45 bases read in frame from base 1. The germline V gene gives CDR1 as SGHRS and CDR2 as YFSETQ. Germline trimming amounts to 0 bases on V and 8 bases on J, with 4 as the count of junction bases outside the gene matches. This receptor was taken from a human donor who received a COVID-19 vaccine. The material was CD4+ T cells from PBMCs cultured without peptide, obtained before COVID-19 vaccination. Recombination joined TRBV5-1 with TRBJ1-6, and TRBD1 aligns with 8 junction nucleotides. The CDR3 reads CASSLGQGSDSPLHF. In nucleotides, the sequence is TGCGCCAGCAGCTTGGGACAGGGGAGTGATTCACCCCTCCACTTT.